The 24 T cell receptor beta chains below all came from one sample that was sequenced in a study of T cell responses to AZD1222 COVID-19 vaccine. TCRdb keeps only in-frame clones here, not all; method: immunoSEQ multiplex PCR. The sample records 80,000 to 95,000 clones, over 75% being singletons. The input for sequencing was peripheral blood, taken 28 days after the second AZD1222 dose. Every receptor here comes from an adult who received the AZD1222 COVID-19 vaccine.

In its sample, this clone was seen once. J is TRBJ2-5 and V is TRBV10-3; 9 bases are a match to TRBD1. The V segment lost 6 bases and the J segment 3 bases; nucleotides outside the gene matches: 2. Germline CDR1 and CDR2: ENHRY and SYGVKD. The CDR3 runs to 13 residues. The CDR3 reads CAISRTGEETQYF. In DNA form, the CDR3 reads TGTGCCATCAGCCGGACAGGGGAAGAGACCCAGTACTTC.

The gene calls are TRBV18 and TRBJ1-3; a weak D match, TRBD1 (5 bases). The CDR3 is made up of 14 amino acids. Germline loops: CDR1 KGHSH, CDR2 LQKENI. V dropped 3 bases and J dropped 0 bases, with 6 bases sitting between them. CDR3 amino acids: CASSPDSSGNTIYF. CDR3 sequence (DNA): TGTGCCAGCTCACCCGACAGCTCTGGAAACACCATATATTTT.

The chain employs TRBV5-1 and TRBJ1-1; TRBD1 is a possible D gene (5 bases). Germline loops: CDR1 SGHRS, CDR2 YFSETQ. The V end lost 0 bases, the J end lost 0 bases, and 9 bases lay between the germline ends. This CDR3 is built from 15 residues. CDR3 residues: CASSLGRTLNTEAFF. The DNA of the CDR3 is TGCGCCAGCAGCTTGGGTAGGACATTGAACACTGAAGCTTTCTTT. The full variable domain, rest sourced from reference TRBV5-1 and TRBJ1-1, is KAGVTQTPRYLIKTRGQQVTLSCSPISGHRSVSWYQQTPGQGLQFLFEYFSETQRNKGNFPGRFSGRQFSNSRSEMNVSTLELGDSALYLCASSLGRTLNTEAFFGQGTRLTVV.

V is TRBV9 and J is TRBJ2-3; the D gene is possibly TRBD2 (5 bases). The germline V gene encodes CDR1 SGDLS and CDR2 YYNGEE. The CDR3 has 14 amino acids. Trimming stripped 1 base from V and 8 bases from J, with 14 bases between. CDR3 nucleotides: TGTGCCAGCAGCGTACCTCCGGGATTCGGTACGCAGTATTTT. It specifies CASSVPPGFGTQYF.

This chain links TRBV18 with TRBJ1-1, with TRBD1 matching over 8 bases. The CDR3 loop spans 14 amino acids. With 4 bases clipped from V and 5 bases from J, the junction kept 6 bases outside the gene matches. Germline V lookup: CDR1 KGHSH, CDR2 LQKENI. The CDR3 DNA follows: TGTGCCAGCTCACTAGGACAGGGTAGGACTGAAGCTTTCTTT. Its translation: CASSLGQGRTEAFF.

This chain connects TRBV30 to TRBJ2-1; D remains ambiguous. The V and J ends lost 1 base and 4 bases respectively, with 11 bases between them. The CDR3 loop spans 14 amino acids. CDR1 and CDR2 (germline): GTSNPN, SVGIG (reference sequence). DNA for the CDR3: TGTGCCTGGAGTGCCAACCAAGGATACAATGAGCAGTTCTTC. It is translated as CAWSANQGYNEQFF.

This clone showed up just a few times. The chain couples TRBV30 to TRBJ1-2; 9 bases are a match to TRBD1. Trimming took 5 bases from V and 2 from J; bases not matched to a gene: 6. The CDR3 is 14 residues long. Germline lookup yields CDR1 GTSNPN and CDR2 SVGIG (reference sequence). CDR3 sequence reads: CAWGRDRANYGYTF. CDR3 nucleotides: TGTGCCTGGGGCCGGGACAGGGCAAACTATGGCTACACCTTC. Variable domain in full (rest from reference TRBV30 and TRBJ1-2): SQTIHQWPATLVQPVGSPLSLECTVEGTSNPNLYWYRQAAGRGLQLLFYSVGIGQISSEVPQNLSASRPQDRQFILSSKKLLLSDSGFYLCAWGRDRANYGYTFGSGTRLTVV.

The chain has TRBV5-6 and TRBJ1-4; the match to TRBD1 covers 10 bases. Germline V gives CDR1 SGHDT, CDR2 YYEEEE. This CDR3 is 15 amino acids long. After removal of 1 base from V and 10 bases from J, the junction contained 7 bases not matched to a gene. The CDR3 DNA reads TGTGCCAGCAGCTTGCCCGGGACAGGGGAAGGAAAACTGTTTTTT. This translates into CASSLPGTGEGKLFF. The variable domain in full, with the rest retrieved from reference TRBV5-6 and TRBJ1-4, is DAGVTQSPTHLIKTRGQQVTLRCSPKSGHDTVSWYQQALGQGPQFIFQYYEEEERQRGNFPDRFSGHQFPNYSSELNVNALLLGDSALYLCASSLPGTGEGKLFFGSGTQLSVL.

V and J are TRBV10-3 and TRBJ1-2, with D hard to call. CDR3 size: 13 residues. With 2 bases removed from V and 2 bases from J, the gap between germline ends came to 6 bases. Germline CDR1 is ENHRY and CDR2 is SYGVKD. This CDR3 is CAISEKVNYGYTF. The CDR3 DNA sequence: TGTGCCATCAGTGAGAAGGTAAACTATGGCTACACCTTC.

The chain links TRBV18 to TRBJ1-2, with TRBD1 identical over 8 bases. This CDR3 contains 14 residues. With V trimmed by 4 bases and J by 4 bases, 5 bases remained unmatched. The germline gives CDR1 KGHSH, CDR2 LQKENI. CDR3 residues: CASSLGTGLYGYTF. The CDR3 DNA is TGTGCCAGCTCACTTGGGACAGGCCTCTATGGCTACACCTTC. The full variable domain, with the rest looked up from reference TRBV18 and TRBJ1-2, is NAGVMQNPRHLVRRRGQEARLRCSPMKGHSHVYWYRQLPEEGLKFMVYLQKENIIDESGMPKERFSAEFPKEGPSILRIQQVVRGDSAAYFCASSLGTGLYGYTFGSGTRLTVV.

The chain recombines TRBV19 with TRBJ1-2, with 7 bases identical to TRBD1. This CDR3 is 13 amino acids long. The germline V gene has CDR1 LNHDA and CDR2 SQIVND (reference sequence). V was clipped by 9 bases and J by 3 bases; unmatched bases: 7. The CDR3 sequence: CASWDRTDYGYTF. CDR3 nucleotide sequence: TGTGCCAGCTGGGACAGAACCGACTATGGCTACACCTTC.

V and J are TRBV5-1 and TRBJ2-7; D is unresolved. The ends were cut back, 4 bases at V and 3 bases at J, with 11 bases in the middle. This CDR3 has 13 amino acids. CDR1 and CDR2 from the germline V gene are SGHRS and YFSETQ. In nucleotides, the CDR3 is TGCGCCAGCAGCCCCGAGCCGGGCTACGAGCAGTACTTC. This encodes CASSPEPGYEQYF.

This clone is a singleton in its sample. The chain couples TRBV9 to TRBJ1-5, with D maybe TRBD1 (6 bases). This CDR3 spans 14 amino acids. The germline V gene has CDR1 SGDLS and CDR2 YYNGEE. V lost 4 bases and J 6 bases, leaving 14 bases between the germline ends. CDR3 residues: CASSPGGAVQPQHF. DNA for the CDR3: TGTGCCAGCAGCCCGGGGGGGGCTGTTCAGCCCCAGCATTTT.

The rearrangement uses TRBV14 and TRBJ2-7; D is ambiguous. Germline lookup yields CDR1 SGHDN and CDR2 FVKESK. The CDR3 is 13 residues long. The germline V and J ends were trimmed by 3 bases and 4 bases, with 10 bases remaining between them. CDR3 protein: CASSQTTFYEQYF. The DNA of the CDR3 is TGTGCCAGCAGCCAGACGACCTTTTACGAGCAGTACTTC. Full variable domain (outside the CDR3, taken from reference TRBV14 and TRBJ2-7): EAGVTQFPSHSVIEKGQTVTLRCDPISGHDNLYWYRRVMGKEIKFLLHFVKESKQDESGMPNNRFLAERTGGTYSTLKVQPAELEDSGVYFCASSQTTFYEQYFGPGTRLTVT.

V and J are TRBV19 and TRBJ1-5; D gene ambiguous. V gave up 0 bases and J gave up 0 bases, with 9 bases separating them. This CDR3 contains 16 residues. CDR1 and CDR2 from the germline V gene are LNHDA and SQIVND (reference sequence). As DNA, the CDR3 is TGTGCCAGTAGTATAGATTCCTCGGGTAGCAATCAGCCCCAGCATTTT. Its protein product is CASSIDSSGSNQPQHF.

The chain couples TRBV12-3 or TRBV12-4 to TRBJ1-3, with D possibly being TRBD1 (6 bases). The V gene lost 5 bases and the J gene lost 4 bases, with 9 bases spanning the gap. This CDR3 has 13 amino acids. CDR3 residues: CASSTGLGNTIYF. CDR3 nucleotide sequence: TGTGCCAGCAGTACAGGGTTAGGAAACACCATATATTTT.

A few counts support this clone. The V call is TRBV5-4, the J call TRBJ1-1; the D is unclear. V lost 4 bases and J 7 bases, leaving 14 bases between the germline ends. CDR3 size: 13 residues. Germline-derived CDR1 and CDR2 are SGHNT and YYREEE (reference sequence). Here the CDR3 reads CASSGNSAREAFF. The CDR3 nucleotides read TGTGCCAGCAGCGGGAACAGTGCACGTGAAGCTTTCTTT.

V and J are TRBV7-2 and TRBJ1-2; D unclear. Germline-derived CDR1 and CDR2 are SGHTA and FQGNSA. Trimming stripped 2 bases from V and 8 bases from J, with 12 bases between. The CDR3 totals 13 residues. The CDR3 loop reads CASSLSGPGGYTF. The CDR3 bases are TGTGCCAGCAGCTTAAGTGGCCCCGGGGGCTACACCTTC.

V is TRBV6-6 and J is TRBJ1-1; no definite D call. Trimming stripped 0 bases from V and 5 bases from J, with 7 bases between. This CDR3 has 13 amino acids. Germline-derived CDR1 and CDR2 are MNHNY and SVGAGI (reference sequence). CDR3 sequence (DNA): TGTGCCAGCAGTTACTCTCCACAGACTGAAGCTTTCTTT. This gives the protein CASSYSPQTEAFF.

The chain employs TRBV5-1 and TRBJ2-1; TRBD1 matches at 8 bases. The CDR3 has 15 amino acids. Losses at the gene ends were 3 bases for V and 5 bases for J; bases not matched to a gene: 7. CDR1 is SGHRS and CDR2 is YFSETQ in the germline V gene. The CDR3 nucleotides are TGCGCCAGCAGCTGGGACAGGAGAGGCGACAATGAGCAGTTCTTC. This sequence encodes CASSWDRRGDNEQFF.

The chain combines TRBV18 with TRBJ1-3; perhaps TRBD1 as D (5 bases). Germline V gives CDR1 KGHSH, CDR2 LQKENI. V was shortened by 1 base and J by 0 bases, with 13 bases between the two germline ends. The CDR3 has 17 residues. The CDR3 bases are TGTGCCAGCTCACCACAACTAGCGGGGCTCTCTGGAAACACCATATATTTT. This encodes CASSPQLAGLSGNTIYF.

The sample holds one count of this clone. The chain has TRBV28 and TRBJ2-1; 7 nucleotides match TRBD1. The junction had 2 bases not matched to a gene; V was cut back by 6 bases and J by 6 bases. Germline CDR1 and CDR2: MDHEN and SYDVKM. CDR3 size: 12 residues. The CDR3 sequence is CASSYRGNEQFF. The CDR3 region has the DNA TGTGCCAGCAGCTACAGGGGCAATGAGCAGTTCTTC.

The chain links TRBV3-1 (or the pseudogene TRBV3-2) to TRBJ2-5; 10 nucleotides align to TRBD2. CDR3 length: 16 residues. Germline V gene lookup returns CDR1 LGHDT and CDR2 YNNKEL (reference sequence). V shed 5 bases and J 4 bases; nucleotides not matched to a gene: 10. The CDR3 sequence is CASSILAGVGGETQYF. In nucleotides, the CDR3 is TGTGCCAGCAGCATTCTAGCGGGGGTGGGAGGAGAGACCCAGTACTTC.

This clone came up once. This rearrangement joins TRBV5-1 to TRBJ1-3, with D possibly TRBD1 on 5 matching bases. V dropped 6 bases and J dropped 2 bases, with 12 bases sitting between them. This CDR3 is built from 14 residues. Germline values: CDR1 SGHRS, CDR2 YFSETQ. In DNA form, the CDR3 reads TGCGCCAGCACCGGGGGGGAAGCTGGAAACACCATATATTTT. This translates into CASTGGEAGNTIYF.